This record covers a single T cell receptor (beta chain). The protocol was immunoSEQ multiplex PCR, while the TCRdb copy is restricted to in-frame clones and leaves out a portion. The data hold nearly 500,000 clones, with roughly four fifths observed a single time. The CDR3 loop spans 14 amino acids. Trimming took 1 base from V and 5 from J, leaving 8 bases between them. Per germline, CDR1 SNHLY and CDR2 FYNNEI. The data stem from a study of shared clonotypes between healthy human individuals. Sequences were obtained from PBMCs. The rearrangement links TRBV2 to TRBJ2-2, with D perhaps matching TRBD2 (5 bases). This sequence originates from a woman between 40 and 55 years old in good health. Some clones in this sample may be carry-over from other donors' samples. The CDR3 region has the DNA TGTGCCAGCAGTGAAGTGGGAGCGACCGGGGAGCTGTTTTTT. Translation: CASSEVGATGELFF.